The source of this T cell receptor beta chain is a study of OX40 agonist ivuxolimab in advanced cancers. Study-level information: Partial response was recorded in three patients: one hepatocellular carcinoma and two cutaneous melanoma cases. Study-level results: It was not determined which antigens were specifically recognized by the peripheral T cells that had undergone clonal expansion.

Assay used: immunoSEQ multiplex PCR; TCRdb lists only in-frame clones, some missing. The data contain about 91,000 clones, more than 75% of them singletons. This clone was observed once. Antigen: not known. The V end lost 6 bases, the J end lost 0 bases, and 9 bases lay between the germline ends. Germline-derived CDR1 and CDR2 are ENHRY and SYGVKD. This CDR3 contains 14 residues. Specimen: CD4+ or CD8+ T cells sorted from blood, collected in a trial of the OX40 agonist ivuxolimab. V and J are TRBV10-3 and TRBJ2-1; tentative D call: TRBD1 (6 bases). The receptor comes from an adult with an advanced solid tumor such as melanoma, head and neck, liver or kidney cancer. CDR3 sequence: CAIRTGSSYNEQFF. Written as DNA, the CDR3 is TGTGCCATCAGGACAGGAAGCTCCTACAATGAGCAGTTCTTC.